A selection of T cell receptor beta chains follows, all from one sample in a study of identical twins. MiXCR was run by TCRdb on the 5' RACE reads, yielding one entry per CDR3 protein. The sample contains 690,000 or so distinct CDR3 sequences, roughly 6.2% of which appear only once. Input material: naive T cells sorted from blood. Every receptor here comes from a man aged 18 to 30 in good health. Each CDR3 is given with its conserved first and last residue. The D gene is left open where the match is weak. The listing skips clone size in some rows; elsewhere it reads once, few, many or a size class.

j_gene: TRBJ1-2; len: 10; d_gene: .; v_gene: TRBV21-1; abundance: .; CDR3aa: CASLRYGYTF; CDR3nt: TGTGCCAGCTTACGCTATGGCTACACCTTC
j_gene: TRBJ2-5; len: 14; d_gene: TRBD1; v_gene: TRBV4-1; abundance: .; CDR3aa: CASSQTGAVETQYF; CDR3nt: TGCGCCAGCAGCCAGACAGGGGCCGTCGAGACCCAGTACTTC
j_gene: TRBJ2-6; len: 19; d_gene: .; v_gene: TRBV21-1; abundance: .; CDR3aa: CASSRCRDRTTSGANVLTF; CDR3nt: TGTGCCAGCAGCAGATGCCGGGACAGGACGACCTCTGGGGCCAACGTCCTGACTTTC
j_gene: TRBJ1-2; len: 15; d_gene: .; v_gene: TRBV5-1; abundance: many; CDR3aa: CASSLAPGGNYGYTF; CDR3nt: TGCGCCAGCAGCTTGGCCCCCGGGGGCAACTATGGCTACACCTTC
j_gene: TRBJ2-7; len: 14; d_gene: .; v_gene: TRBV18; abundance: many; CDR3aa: CASSSDSVSYEQYF; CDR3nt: TGTGCCAGCTCATCCGACAGTGTCTCCTACGAGCAGTACTTC
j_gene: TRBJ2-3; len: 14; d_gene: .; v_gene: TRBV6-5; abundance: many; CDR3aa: CASSFQSSTDTQYF; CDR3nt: TGTGCCAGCAGTTTTCAGTCTAGCACAGATACGCAGTATTTT
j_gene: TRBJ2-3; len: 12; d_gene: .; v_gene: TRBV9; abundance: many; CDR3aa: CASSVGTDTQYF; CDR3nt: TGTGCCAGCAGCGTCGGGACAGATACGCAGTATTTT
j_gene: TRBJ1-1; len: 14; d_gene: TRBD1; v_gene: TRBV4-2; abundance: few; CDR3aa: CASSQSTGDAEAFF; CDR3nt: TGTGCCAGCAGCCAATCGACAGGGGACGCTGAAGCTTTCTTT
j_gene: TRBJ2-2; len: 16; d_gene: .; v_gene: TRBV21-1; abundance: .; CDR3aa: CASSKSEGAHTGELFF; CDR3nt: TGTGCCAGCAGCAAATCGGAAGGGGCTCACACCGGGGAGCTGTTTTTT
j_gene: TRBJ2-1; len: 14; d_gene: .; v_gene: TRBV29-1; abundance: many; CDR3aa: CSVGGQGPYNEQFF; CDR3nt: TGCAGCGTTGGGGGGCAGGGCCCCTACAATGAGCAGTTCTTC